This T cell receptor (beta chain) was sequenced in a study of identical twins. Study-wide findings and caveats: There was more out-of-frame TCR alpha sharing in monozygotic twins than models estimated.

About this clonotype: Its cognate antigen is unknown.

TCRdb fed the 5' RACE reads into MiXCR, producing one record per CDR3 protein. This sample has 200,000 to 250,000 distinct CDR3 sequences, with 5% to 7% found just once. These same data were also listed under a study on T cells expressing NK-cell markers. From that report: Unclear, still, was the HCMV specificity of the expanded NKG2C+ T cell clones.

The material sequenced was CD8+ T cells sorted from blood. The TCR was taken from a woman aged 18 to 35 in good health.

DNA of the CDR3: TGTGCCAGCAGCTTAGGGAGCAACCGTAATCAGCCCCAGCATTTT. As protein: CASSLGSNRNQPQHF. J is TRBJ1-5 and V is TRBV7-9; the D is unclear. V shed 1 base and J shed 4 bases, with 11 bases lying between them. Germline V gene lookup returns CDR1 SEHNR and CDR2 FQNEAQ (reference sequence). The CDR3 is 15 residues long.